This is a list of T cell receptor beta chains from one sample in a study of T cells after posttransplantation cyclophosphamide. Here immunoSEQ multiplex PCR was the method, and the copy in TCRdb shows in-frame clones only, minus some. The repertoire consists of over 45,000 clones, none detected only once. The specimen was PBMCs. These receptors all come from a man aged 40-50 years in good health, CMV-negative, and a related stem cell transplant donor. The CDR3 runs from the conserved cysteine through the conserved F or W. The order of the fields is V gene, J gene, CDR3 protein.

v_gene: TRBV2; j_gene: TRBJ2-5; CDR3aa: CASRSGGSAVETQYF
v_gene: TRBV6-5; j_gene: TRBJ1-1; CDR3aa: CASSRQQNTEAFF
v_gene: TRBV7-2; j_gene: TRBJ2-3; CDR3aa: CASSLLAGGPADTQYF
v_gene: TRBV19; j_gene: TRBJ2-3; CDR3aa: CASSIDSGRTDTQYF
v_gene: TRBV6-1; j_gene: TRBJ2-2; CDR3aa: CASTRGWGDTGELFF
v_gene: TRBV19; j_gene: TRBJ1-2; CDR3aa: CASSTVFPTGETHGYTF
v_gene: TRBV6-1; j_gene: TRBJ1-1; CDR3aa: CASSFAGPDTEAFF
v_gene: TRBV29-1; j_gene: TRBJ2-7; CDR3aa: CSVENRAYEQYF
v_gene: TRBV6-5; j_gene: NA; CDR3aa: CASSYLGAYEQYF
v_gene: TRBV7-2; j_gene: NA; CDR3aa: CASSSTSVGEQYF
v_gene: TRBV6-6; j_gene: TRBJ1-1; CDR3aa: CASSQTEAFF
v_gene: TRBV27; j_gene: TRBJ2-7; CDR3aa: CASSVGLESYEQYF
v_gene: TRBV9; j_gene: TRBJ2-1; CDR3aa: CASSATGLNNEQFF
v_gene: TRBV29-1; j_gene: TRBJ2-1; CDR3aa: CSDRDGAAGEGEQFF
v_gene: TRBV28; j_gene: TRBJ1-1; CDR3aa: CAITVVRGISEAFF
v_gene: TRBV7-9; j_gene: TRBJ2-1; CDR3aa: CASSYSGSFYNEQFF
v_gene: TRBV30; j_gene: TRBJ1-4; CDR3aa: CAGGVRDEKLFF
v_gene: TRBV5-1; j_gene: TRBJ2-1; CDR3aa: CASSGTGDYNEQFF
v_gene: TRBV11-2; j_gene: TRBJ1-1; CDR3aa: CASSYNPGTANTEAFF
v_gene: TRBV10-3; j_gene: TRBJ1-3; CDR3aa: CAISEGQGADTIYF
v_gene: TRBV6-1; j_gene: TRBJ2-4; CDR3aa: CASSSAAKNIQYF
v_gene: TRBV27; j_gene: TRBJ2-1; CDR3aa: CASMASLADEQFF
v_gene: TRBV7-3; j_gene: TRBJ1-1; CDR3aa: CASSFRANTEAFF
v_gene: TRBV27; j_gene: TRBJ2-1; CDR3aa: CASSLTGDYEQFF
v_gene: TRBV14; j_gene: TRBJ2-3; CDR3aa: CASSQDLGGLFTDTQYF
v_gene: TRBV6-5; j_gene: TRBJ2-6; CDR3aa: CASAGDMANVLTF
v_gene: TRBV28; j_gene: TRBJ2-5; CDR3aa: CASSLWTGGLETQYF
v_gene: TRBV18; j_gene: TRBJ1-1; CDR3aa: CASSPQKPSTGAMNTEAFF
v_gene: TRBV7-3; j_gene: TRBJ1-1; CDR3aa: CASSSLSGDTEAFF
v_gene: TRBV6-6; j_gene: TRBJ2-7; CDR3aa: CASSQLQGAGYEQYF
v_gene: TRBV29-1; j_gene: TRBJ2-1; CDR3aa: CSVGTGRADEQFF
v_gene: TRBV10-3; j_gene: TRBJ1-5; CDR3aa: CAIREPGQGDQPQHF
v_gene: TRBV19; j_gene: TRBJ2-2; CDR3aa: CASTRDFNTGELFF
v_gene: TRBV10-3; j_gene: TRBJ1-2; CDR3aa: CAISERGQDYGYTF
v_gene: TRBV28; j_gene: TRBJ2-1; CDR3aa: CASITASGSDEQFF
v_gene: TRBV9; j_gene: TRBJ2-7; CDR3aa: CASSVGVGLAGGPSYEQYF
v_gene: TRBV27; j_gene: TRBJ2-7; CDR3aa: CASSFSLAGAYKQYF
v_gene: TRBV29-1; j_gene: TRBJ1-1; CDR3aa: CSVARLRAEAFF
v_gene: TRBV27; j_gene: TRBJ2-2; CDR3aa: CASSFRGGELFF
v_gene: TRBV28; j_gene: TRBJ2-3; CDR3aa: CASSLTQLAGSKSTDTQYF
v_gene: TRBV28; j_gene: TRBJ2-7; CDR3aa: CASTTLGSGYEQYF
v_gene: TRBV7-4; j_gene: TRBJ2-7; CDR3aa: CARFRGPLTYEQYF
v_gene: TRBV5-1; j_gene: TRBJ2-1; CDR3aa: CASSLRRGSEQFF
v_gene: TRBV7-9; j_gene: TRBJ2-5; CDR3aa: CASSSVRARRETQYF
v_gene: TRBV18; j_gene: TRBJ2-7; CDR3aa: CASSGQYEQYF
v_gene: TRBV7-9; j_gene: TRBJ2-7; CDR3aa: CASSSRDRTYEQYF
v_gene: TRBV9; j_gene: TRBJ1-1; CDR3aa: CASSVGGGGTEAFF
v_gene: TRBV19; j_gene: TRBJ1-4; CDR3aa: CASSKDPNSEKLFF
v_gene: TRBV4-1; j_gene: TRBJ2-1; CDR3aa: CASSRYLAGDYNEQFF
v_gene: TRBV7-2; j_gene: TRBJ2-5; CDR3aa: CASSAGLEAVLETQYF
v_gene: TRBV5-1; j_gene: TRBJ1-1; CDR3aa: CASSEQLNTEAFF
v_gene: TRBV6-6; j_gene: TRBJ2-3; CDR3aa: CASSIGLARADTQYF
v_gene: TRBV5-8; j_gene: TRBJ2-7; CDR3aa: CATKRSGGYSYEQYF
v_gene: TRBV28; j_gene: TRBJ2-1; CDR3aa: CASSFLAGAPRSSYNEQFF
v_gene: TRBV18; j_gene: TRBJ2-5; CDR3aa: CASSRPTSSQGTQYF
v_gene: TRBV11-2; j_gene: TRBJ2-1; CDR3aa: CASRAIAGLAYNEQFF